This T cell receptor beta chain is drawn from a study of T cells in Graves' hyperthyroidism and ophthalmopathy. Study-wide context: Any treatment followed the collection of peripheral blood at initial diagnosis. Study outcomes and limitations: Most thyroid clonotypes expanded above 0.001 appeared in blood too. Ophthalmopathy onset followed model prediction by a median approximately 6.2 months.

Fresh peripheral blood, under 13 ml, yielded the PBMCs. Germline lookup yields CDR1 LNHNV and CDR2 YYDKDF (reference sequence). The CDR3 has 8 amino acids. Using RNA transcripts as the source, TCR beta CDR3 regions were amplified. An initial round of RT-PCR targeting the TCR CDR3 relied on the HTBI primer set. TCRdb passed the multiplex PCR reads through MiXCR, listing each CDR3 protein once. Of 30,000 to 45,000 distinct CDR3 sequences in the sample, 40% to 60% were seen once. Worth noting for this clonotype: Antigen specificity is unknown. One junction end disagrees with the germline gene, perhaps due to a read error.

The chain uses TRBV15 and TRBJ1-2; D possibly corresponds to TRBD1 (5 bases). This clonotype originated in a man aged 40-49 years with Graves' ophthalmopathy. The sample comprised blood. The CDR3 nucleotides read TGTGTCACCAGCGGCGACAGCTTC. Its translation: CVTSGDSF. Complete variable domain (other parts from reference TRBV15 and TRBJ1-2): DAMVIQNPRYQVTQFGKPVTLSCSQTLNHNVMYWYQQKSSQAPKLLFHYYDKDFNNEADTPDNFQSRRPNTSFCFLDIRSPGLGDTAMYLCVTSGDSFGSGTRLTVV.